The clone carrying this TCR beta chain has only one observation. Different DNA sequences within this sample yield the same CDR3. Terminally differentiated effector memory CD45RA+ cells were excluded from the naive CD8 cells, which were CD45RO-negative and positively selected for CCR7. Only Caucasian adults living in Nashville, Tennessee made up the donor group. Trimming shortened V by 2 bases and J by 0 bases, and 5 bases separated the two germline ends. The germline CDR1 and CDR2 sequences are MNHEY and SVGAGI. CDR3 length: 15 amino acids. These data belong to a study of shared clonotypes between healthy human individuals. The run depth of the assay was deep. Clones were read by immunoSEQ multiplex PCR, and TCRdb kept only the in-frame ones, dropping some. In the table there are millions of clones, about 93% of which are singletons.

The origin of this receptor is a man aged 18 to 30 in good health. Some clones in this sample may be carry-over from other donors' samples. The rearrangement uses TRBV6-5 and TRBJ2-6; D not resolved. Sequencing input: naive CD8+ T cells from PBMCs. The CDR3 bases are TGTGCCAGCAGTTACGCGTCCTCTGGGGCCAACGTCCTGACTTTC. Translating it yields CASSYASSGANVLTF.